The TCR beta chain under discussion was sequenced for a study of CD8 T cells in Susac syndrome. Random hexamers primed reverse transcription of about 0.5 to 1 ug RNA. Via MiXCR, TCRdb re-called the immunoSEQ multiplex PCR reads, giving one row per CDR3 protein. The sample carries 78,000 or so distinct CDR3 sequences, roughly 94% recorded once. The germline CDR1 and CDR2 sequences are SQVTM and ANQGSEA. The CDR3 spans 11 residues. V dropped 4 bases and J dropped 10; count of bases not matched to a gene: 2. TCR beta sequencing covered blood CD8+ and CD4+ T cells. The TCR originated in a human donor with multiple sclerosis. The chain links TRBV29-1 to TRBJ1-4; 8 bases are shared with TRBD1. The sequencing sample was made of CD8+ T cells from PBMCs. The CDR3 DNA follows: TGCAGCGTTGGAGGACAGGGAAAACTGTTTTTT. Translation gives CSVGGQGKLFF.